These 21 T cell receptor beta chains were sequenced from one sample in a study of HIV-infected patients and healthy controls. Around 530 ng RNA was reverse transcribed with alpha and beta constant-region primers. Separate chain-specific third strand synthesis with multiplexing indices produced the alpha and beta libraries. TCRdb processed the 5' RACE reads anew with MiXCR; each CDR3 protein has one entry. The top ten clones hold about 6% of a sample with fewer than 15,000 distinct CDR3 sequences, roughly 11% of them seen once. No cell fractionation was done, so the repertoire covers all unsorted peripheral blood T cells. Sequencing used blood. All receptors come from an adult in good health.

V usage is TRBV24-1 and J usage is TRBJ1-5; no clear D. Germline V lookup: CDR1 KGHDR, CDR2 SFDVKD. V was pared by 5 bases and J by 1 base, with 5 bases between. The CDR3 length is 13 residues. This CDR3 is CATSAQSNQPQHF. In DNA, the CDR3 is TGTGCCACCAGTGCGCAGAGCAATCAGCCCCAGCATTTT.

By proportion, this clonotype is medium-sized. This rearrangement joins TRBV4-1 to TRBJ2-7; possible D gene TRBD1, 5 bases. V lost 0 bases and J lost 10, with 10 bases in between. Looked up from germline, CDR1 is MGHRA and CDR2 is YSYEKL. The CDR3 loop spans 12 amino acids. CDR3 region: CASSQDVGPQYF. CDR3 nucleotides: TGCGCCAGCAGCCAAGATGTGGGGCCTCAGTACTTC.

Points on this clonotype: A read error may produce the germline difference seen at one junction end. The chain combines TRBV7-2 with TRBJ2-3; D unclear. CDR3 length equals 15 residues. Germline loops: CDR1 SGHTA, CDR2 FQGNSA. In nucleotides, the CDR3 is TGTGCCTGCAGCTTTGTAAGCCCCCACACAGATACGCAGTATTTT. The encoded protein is CACSFVSPHTDTQYF.

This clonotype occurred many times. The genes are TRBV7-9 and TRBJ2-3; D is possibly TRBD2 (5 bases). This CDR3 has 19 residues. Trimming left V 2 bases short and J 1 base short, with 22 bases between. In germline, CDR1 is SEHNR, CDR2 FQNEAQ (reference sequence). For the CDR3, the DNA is TGTGCCAGCAGCTTAAGAGCCTCTTATCAAGTGGAGGGCACAGATACGCAGTATTTT. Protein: CASSLRASYQVEGTDTQYF.

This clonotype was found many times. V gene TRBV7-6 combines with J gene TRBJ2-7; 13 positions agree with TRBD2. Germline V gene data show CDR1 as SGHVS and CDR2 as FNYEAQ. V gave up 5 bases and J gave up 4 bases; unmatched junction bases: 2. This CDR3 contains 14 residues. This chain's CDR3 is CASSLLAGGYEQYF. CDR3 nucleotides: TGTGCCAGCAGCCTACTAGCGGGAGGGTACGAGCAGTACTTC. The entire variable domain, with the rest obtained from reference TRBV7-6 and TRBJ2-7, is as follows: GAGVSQSPRYKVTKRGQDVALRCDPISGHVSLYWYRQALGQGPEFLTYFNYEAQQDKSGLPNDRFSAERPEGSISTLTIQRTEQRDSAMYRCASSLLAGGYEQYFGPGTRLTVT.

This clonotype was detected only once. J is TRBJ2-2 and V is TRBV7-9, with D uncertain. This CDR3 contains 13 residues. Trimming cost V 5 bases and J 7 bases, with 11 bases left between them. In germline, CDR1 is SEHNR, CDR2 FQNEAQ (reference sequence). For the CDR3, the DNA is TGTGCCAGCAGCCCCAATTTTAACGGGGAGCTGTTTTTT. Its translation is CASSPNFNGELFF.

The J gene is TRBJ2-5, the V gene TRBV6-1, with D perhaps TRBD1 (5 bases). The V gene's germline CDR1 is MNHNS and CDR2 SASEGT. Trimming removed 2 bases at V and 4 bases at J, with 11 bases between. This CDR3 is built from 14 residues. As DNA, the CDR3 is TGTGCCAGCAGTGAAAAAAGGGGCCGAGAGACCCAGTACTTC. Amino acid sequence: CASSEKRGRETQYF.

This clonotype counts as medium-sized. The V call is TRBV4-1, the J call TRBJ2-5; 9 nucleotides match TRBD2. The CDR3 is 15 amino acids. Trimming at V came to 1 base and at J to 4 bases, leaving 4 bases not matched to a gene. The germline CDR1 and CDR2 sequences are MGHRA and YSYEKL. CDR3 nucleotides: TGCGCCAGCAGCCAAGCACCTAGCGGGACAGAGACCCAGTACTTC. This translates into CASSQAPSGTETQYF.

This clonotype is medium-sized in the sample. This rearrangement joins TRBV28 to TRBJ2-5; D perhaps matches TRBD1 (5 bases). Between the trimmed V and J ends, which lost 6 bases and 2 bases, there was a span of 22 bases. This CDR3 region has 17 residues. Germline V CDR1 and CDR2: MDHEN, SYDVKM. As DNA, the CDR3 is TGTGCCAGCAGCACCCTTGTAGGGGCTCCAAGGCAAGAGACCCAGTACTTC. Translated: CASSTLVGAPRQETQYF.

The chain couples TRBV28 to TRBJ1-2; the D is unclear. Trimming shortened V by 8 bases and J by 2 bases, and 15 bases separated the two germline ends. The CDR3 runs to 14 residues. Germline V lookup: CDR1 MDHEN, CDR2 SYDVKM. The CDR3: CASRLGGVNYGYTF. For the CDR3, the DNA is TGTGCCAGCCGACTGGGCGGAGTAAACTATGGCTACACCTTC.

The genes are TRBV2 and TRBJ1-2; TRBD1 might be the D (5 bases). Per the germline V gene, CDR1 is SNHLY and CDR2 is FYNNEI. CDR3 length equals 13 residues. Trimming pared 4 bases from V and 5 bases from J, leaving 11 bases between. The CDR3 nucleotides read TGTGCCAGCAGTGGGGGCGCGGATTATGGCTACACCTTC. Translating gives CASSGGADYGYTF.

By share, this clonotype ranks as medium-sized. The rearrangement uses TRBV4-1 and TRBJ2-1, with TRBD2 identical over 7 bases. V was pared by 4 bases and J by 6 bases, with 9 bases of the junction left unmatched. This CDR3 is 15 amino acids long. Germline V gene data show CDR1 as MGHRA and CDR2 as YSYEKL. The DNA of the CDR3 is TGCGCCAGCAGCCCACAGCGGGACCTATTCAATGAGCAGTTCTTC. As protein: CASSPQRDLFNEQFF.

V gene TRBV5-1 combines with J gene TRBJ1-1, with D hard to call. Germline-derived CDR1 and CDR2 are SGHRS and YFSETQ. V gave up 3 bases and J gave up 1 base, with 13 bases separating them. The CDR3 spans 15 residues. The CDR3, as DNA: TGCGCCAGCAGCTCCACGGCAGCTTCGAACACTGAAGCTTTCTTT. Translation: CASSSTAASNTEAFF.

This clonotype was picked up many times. The CDR3 protein is CASSGGRVWPTQYF. The DNA for the CDR3 is TGTGCCAGCAGTGGGGGACGGGTCTGGCCGACCCAGTACTTC. This sequence joins TRBV2 and TRBJ2-5, with D tentatively TRBD1 or TRBD2 (5 bases each). The V gene's germline CDR1 is SNHLY and CDR2 FYNNEI. The V gene lost 4 bases and the J gene lost 7 bases, with 16 bases spanning the gap. This CDR3 has 14 amino acids.

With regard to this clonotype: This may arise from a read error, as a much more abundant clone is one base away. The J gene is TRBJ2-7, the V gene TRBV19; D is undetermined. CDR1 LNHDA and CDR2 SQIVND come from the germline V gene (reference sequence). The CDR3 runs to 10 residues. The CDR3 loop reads CPSPVLEQYF. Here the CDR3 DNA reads TGTCCCAGTCCCGTCCTCGAGCAGTACTTC.

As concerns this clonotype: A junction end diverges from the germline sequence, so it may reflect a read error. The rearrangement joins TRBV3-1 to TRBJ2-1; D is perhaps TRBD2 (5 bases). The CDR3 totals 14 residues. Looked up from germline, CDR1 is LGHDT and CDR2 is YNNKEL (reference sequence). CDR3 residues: CASRQDYPRGEQFF. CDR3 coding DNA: TGTGCCAGCAGACAAGACTATCCTCGAGGGGAGCAGTTCTTC.

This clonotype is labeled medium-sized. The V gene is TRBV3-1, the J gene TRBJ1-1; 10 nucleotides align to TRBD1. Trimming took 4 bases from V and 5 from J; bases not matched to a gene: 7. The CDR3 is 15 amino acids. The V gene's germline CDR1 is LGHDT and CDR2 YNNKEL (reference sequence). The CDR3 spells CASSLRQGAGTEAFF. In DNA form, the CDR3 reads TGTGCCAGCAGCCTGCGACAGGGGGCGGGAACTGAAGCTTTCTTT.

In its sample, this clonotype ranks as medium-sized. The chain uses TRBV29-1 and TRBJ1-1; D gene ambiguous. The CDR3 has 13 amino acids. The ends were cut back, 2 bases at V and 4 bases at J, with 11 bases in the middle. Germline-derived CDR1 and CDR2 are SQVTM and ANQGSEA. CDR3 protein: CSVERGLATEAFF. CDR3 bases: TGCAGCGTTGAAAGAGGCCTAGCCACTGAAGCTTTCTTT.

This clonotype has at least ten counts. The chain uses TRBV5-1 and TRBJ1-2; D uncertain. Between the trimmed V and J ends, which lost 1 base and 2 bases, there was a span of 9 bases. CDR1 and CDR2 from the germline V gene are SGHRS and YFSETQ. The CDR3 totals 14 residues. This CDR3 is CASSLYSFNYGYTF. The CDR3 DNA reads TGCGCCAGCAGCTTGTATTCATTCAACTATGGCTACACCTTC.

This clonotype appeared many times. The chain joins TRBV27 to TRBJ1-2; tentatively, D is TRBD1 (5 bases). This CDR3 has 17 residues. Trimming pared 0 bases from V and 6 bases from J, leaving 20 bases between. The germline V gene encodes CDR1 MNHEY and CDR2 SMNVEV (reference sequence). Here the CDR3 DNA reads TGTGCCAGCAGTTTATCGTCTGAGGGGCCAGCGAGTGATGGCTACACCTTC. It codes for CASSLSSEGPASDGYTF.

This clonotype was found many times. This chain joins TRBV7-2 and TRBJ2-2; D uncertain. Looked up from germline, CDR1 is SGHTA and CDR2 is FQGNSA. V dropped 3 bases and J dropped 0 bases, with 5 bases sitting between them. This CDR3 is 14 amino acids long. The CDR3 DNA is TGTGCCAGCAGCTTGGGATCGAACACCGGGGAGCTGTTTTTT. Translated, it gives CASSLGSNTGELFF.